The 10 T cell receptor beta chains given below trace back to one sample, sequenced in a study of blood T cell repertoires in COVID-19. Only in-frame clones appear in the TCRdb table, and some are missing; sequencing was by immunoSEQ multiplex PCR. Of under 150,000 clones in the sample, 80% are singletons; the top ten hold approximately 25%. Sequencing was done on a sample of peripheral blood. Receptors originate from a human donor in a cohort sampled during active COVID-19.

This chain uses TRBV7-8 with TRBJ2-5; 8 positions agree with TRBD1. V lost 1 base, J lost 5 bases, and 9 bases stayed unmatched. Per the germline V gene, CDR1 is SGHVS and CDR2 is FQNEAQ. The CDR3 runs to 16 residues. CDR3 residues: CASSLVGQGVWETQYF. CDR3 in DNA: TGTGCCAGCAGCTTAGTAGGACAGGGTGTTTGGGAGACCCAGTACTTC.

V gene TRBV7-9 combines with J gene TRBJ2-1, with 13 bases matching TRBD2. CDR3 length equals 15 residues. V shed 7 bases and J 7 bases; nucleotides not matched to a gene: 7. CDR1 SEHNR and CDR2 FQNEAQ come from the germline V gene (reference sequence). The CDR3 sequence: CASTRLAGGENEQFF. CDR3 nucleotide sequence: TGTGCCAGCACACGACTAGCGGGAGGTGAAAATGAGCAGTTCTTC.

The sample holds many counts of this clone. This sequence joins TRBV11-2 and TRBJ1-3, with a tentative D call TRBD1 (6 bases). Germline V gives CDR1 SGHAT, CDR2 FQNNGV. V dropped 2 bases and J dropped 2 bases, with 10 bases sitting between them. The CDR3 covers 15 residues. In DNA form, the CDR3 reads TGTGCCAGCAGCTTAAACAGGGTGCCTGGAAACACCATATATTTT. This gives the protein CASSLNRVPGNTIYF. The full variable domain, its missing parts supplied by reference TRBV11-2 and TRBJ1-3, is EAGVAQSPRYKIIEKRQSVAFWCNPISGHATLYWYQQILGQGPKLLIQFQNNGVVDDSQLPKDRFSAERLKGVDSTLKIQPAKLEDSAVYLCASSLNRVPGNTIYFGEGSWLTVV.

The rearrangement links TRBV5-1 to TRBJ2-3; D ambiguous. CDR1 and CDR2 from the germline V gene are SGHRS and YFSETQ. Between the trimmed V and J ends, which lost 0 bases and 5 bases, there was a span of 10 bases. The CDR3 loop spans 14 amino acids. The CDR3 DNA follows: TGCGCCAGCAGCTTGGCACAACAATTAGATACGCAGTATTTT. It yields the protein CASSLAQQLDTQYF. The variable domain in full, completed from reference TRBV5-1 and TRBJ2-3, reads KAGVTQTPRYLIKTRGQQVTLSCSPISGHRSVSWYQQTPGQGLQFLFEYFSETQRNKGNFPGRFSGRQFSNSRSEMNVSTLELGDSALYLCASSLAQQLDTQYFGPGTRLTVL.

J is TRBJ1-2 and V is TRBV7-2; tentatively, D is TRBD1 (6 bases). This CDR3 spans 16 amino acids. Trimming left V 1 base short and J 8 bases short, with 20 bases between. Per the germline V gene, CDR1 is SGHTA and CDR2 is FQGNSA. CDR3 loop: CASSLVGTGSLGGYTF. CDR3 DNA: TGTGCCAGCAGCTTAGTTGGTACAGGGTCCTTAGGGGGCTACACCTTC. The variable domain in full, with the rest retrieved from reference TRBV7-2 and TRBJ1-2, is GAGVSQSPSNKVTEKGKDVELRCDPISGHTALYWYRQSLGQGLEFLIYFQGNSAPDKSGLPSDRFSAERTGGSVSTLTIQRTQQEDSAVYLCASSLVGTGSLGGYTFGSGTRLTVV.

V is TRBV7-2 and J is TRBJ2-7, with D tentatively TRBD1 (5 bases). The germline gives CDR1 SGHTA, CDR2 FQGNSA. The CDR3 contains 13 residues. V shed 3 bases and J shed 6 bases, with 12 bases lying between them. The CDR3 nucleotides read TGTGCCAGCAGCTTTGGACAAGCCTCCGAGCAGTACTTC. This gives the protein CASSFGQASEQYF. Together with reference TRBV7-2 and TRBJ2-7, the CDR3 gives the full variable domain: GAGVSQSPSNKVTEKGKDVELRCDPISGHTALYWYRQSLGQGLEFLIYFQGNSAPDKSGLPSDRFSAERTGGSVSTLTIQRTQQEDSAVYLCASSFGQASEQYFGPGTRLTVT.

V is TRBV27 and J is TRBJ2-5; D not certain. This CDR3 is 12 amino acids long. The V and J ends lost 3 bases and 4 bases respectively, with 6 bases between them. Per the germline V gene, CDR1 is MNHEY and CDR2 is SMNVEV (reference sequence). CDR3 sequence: CASSFSGETQYF. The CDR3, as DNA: TGTGCCAGCAGTTTTAGTGGAGAGACCCAGTACTTC.

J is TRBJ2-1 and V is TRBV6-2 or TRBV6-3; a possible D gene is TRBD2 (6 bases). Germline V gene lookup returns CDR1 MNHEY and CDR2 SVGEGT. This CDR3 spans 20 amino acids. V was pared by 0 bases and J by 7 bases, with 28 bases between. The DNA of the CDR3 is TGTGCCAGCAGTTACTCCCCTTCCCGAGGGTGGGTGCCGGGAGCTAATGAGCAGTTCTTC. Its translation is CASSYSPSRGWVPGANEQFF.

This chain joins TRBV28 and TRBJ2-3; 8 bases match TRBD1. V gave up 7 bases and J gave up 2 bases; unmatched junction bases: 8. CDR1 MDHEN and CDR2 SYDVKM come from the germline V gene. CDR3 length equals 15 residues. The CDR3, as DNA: TGTGCCAGCACCGCACAGGGGGTATACACAGATACGCAGTATTTT. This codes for CASTAQGVYTDTQYF. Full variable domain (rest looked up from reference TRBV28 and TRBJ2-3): DVKVTQSSRYLVKRTGEKVFLECVQDMDHENMFWYRQDPGLGLRLIYFSYDVKMKEKGDIPEGYSVSREKKERFSLILESASTNQTSMYLCASTAQGVYTDTQYFGPGTRLTVL.

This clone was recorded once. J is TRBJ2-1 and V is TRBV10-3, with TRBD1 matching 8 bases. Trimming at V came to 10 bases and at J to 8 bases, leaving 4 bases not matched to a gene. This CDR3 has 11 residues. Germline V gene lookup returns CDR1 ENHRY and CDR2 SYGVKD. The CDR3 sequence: CATQDRDEQFF. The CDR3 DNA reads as TGTGCCACCCAGGACAGGGATGAGCAGTTCTTC.